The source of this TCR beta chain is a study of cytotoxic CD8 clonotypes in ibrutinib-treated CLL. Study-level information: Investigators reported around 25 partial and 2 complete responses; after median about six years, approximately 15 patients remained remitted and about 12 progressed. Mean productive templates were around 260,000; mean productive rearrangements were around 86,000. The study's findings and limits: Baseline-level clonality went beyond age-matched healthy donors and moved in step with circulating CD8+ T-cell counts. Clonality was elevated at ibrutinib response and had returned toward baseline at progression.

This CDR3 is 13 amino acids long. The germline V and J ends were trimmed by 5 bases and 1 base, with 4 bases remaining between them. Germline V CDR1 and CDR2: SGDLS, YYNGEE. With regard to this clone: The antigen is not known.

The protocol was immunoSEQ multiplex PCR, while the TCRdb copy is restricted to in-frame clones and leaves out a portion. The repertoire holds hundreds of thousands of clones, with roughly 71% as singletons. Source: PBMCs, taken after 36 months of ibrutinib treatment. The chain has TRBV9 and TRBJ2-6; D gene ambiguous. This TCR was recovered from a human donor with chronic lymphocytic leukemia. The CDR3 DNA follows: TGTGCCAGCAGGAGGTCTGGGGCCAACGTCCTGACTTTC. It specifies CASRRSGANVLTF.